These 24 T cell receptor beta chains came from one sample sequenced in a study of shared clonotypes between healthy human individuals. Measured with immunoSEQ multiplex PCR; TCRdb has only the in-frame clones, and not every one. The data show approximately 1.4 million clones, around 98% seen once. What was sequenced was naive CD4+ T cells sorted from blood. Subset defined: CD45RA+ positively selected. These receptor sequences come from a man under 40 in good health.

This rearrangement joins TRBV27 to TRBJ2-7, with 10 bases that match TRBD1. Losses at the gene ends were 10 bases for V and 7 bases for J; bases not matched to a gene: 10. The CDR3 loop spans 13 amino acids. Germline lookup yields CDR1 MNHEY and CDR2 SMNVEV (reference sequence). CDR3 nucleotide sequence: TGTGCCACAAGAGGGACAGGGGCACGGGAGCAGTACTTC. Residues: CATRGTGAREQYF.

This CDR3 reads CASSQFQGQGASGANVLTF. The CDR3 region has the DNA TGCGCCAGCAGCCAATTCCAGGGACAGGGGGCATCTGGGGCCAACGTCCTGACTTTC. This chain uses TRBV4-3 with TRBJ2-6, with 12 bases aligning to TRBD1. This CDR3 spans 19 amino acids. CDR1 is LGHNA and CDR2 is YSLEER in the germline V gene. Trimming took 2 bases from V and 1 from J; bases not matched to a gene: 6.

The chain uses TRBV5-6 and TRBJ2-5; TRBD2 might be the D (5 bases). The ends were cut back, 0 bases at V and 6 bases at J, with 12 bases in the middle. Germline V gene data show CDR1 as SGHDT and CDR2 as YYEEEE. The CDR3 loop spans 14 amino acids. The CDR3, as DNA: TGTGCCAGCAGCTTGGGATGGCCGGGGAAGACCCAGTACTTC. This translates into CASSLGWPGKTQYF.

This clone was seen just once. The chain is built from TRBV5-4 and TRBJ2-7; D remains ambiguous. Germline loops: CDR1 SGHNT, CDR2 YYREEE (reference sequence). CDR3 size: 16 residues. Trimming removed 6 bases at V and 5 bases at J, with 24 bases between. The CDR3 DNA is TGTGCCAGCAAATCCGCCAAGGGCCCTTCTGGGGACGAGCAGTACTTC. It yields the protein CASKSAKGPSGDEQYF.

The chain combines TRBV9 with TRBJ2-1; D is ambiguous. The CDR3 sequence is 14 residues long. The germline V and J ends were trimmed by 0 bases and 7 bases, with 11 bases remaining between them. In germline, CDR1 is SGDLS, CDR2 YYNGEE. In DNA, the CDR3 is TGTGCCAGCAGCGTAGATGAGGTGGTGAATGAGCAGTTCTTC. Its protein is CASSVDEVVNEQFF.

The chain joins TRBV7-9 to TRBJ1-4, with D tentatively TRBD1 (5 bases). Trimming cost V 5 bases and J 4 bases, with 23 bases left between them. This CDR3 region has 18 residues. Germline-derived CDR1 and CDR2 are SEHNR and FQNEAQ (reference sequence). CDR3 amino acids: CASSQSQGGVWGNEKLFF. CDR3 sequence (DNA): TGTGCCAGCAGCCAAAGTCAGGGTGGAGTCTGGGGTAATGAAAAACTGTTTTTT.

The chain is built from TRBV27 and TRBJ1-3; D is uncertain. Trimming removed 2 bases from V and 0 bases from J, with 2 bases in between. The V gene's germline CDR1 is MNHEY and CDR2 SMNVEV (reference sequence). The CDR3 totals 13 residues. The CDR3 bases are TGTGCCAGCAGTTTAATCTCTGGAAACACCATATATTTT. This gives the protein CASSLISGNTIYF.

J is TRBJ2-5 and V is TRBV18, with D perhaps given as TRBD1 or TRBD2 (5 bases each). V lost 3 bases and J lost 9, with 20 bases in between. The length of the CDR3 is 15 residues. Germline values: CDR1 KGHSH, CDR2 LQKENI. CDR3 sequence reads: CASSPPSGPLLAQYF. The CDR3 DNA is TGTGCCAGCTCACCTCCCTCGGGGCCGCTTTTGGCCCAGTACTTC.

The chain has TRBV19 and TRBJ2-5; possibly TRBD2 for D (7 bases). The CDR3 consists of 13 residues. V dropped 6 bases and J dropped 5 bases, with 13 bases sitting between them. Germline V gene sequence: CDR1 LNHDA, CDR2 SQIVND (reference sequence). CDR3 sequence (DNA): TGTGCCAGTAGGGGGGGGGCTTATGAGACCCAGTACTTC. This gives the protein CASRGGAYETQYF.

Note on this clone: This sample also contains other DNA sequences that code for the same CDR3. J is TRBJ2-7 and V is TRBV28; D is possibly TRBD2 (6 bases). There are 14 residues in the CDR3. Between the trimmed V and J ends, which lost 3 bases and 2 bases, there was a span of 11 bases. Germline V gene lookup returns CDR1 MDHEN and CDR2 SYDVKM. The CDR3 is CASSLGGSAYEQYF. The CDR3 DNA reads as TGTGCCAGCAGTTTGGGGGGTTCGGCCTACGAGCAGTACTTC.

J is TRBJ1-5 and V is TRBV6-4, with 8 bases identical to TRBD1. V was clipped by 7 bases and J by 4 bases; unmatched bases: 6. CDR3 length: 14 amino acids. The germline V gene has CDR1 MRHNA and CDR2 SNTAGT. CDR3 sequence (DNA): TGTGCCAGCACCGACAGGACAGGGAATCAGCCCCAGCATTTT. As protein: CASTDRTGNQPQHF.

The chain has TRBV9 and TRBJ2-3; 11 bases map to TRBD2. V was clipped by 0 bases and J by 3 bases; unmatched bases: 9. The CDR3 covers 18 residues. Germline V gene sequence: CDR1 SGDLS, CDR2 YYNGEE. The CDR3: CASSVGVTGLAATDTQYF. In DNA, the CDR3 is TGTGCCAGCAGCGTAGGGGTAACGGGACTAGCGGCTACAGATACGCAGTATTTT.

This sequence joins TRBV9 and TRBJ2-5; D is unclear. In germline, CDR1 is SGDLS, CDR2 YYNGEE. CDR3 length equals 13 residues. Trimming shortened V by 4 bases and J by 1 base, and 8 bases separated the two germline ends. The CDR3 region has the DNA TGTGCCAGCAGCCCCACAGCCCAAGAGACCCAGTACTTC. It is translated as CASSPTAQETQYF.

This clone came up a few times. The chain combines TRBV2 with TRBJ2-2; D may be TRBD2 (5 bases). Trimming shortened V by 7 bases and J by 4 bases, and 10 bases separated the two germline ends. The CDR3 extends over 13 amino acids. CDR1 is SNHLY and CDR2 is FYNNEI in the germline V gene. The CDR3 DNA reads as TGTGCCAGCACCCGAGGGCGCACCGGGGAGCTGTTTTTT. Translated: CASTRGRTGELFF.

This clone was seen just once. This CDR3 is CASSYSVGRKNIQYF. The CDR3 DNA reads as TGTGCCAGCAGTTACTCGGTGGGCAGAAAAAACATTCAGTACTTC. V gene TRBV6-5 combines with J gene TRBJ2-4, with unresolved D. Trimming stripped 0 bases from V and 4 bases from J, with 10 bases between. The germline CDR1 and CDR2 sequences are MNHEY and SVGAGI. The CDR3 is made up of 15 amino acids.

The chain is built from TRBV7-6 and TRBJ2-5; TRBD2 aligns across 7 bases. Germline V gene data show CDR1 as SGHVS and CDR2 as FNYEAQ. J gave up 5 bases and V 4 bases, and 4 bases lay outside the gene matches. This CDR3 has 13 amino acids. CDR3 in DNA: TGTGCCAGCAGCTCTAGCGGATTGGAGACCCAGTACTTC. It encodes CASSSSGLETQYF.

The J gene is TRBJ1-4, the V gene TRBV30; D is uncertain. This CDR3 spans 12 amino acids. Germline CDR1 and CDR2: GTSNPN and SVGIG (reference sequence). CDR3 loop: CARRARNEKLFF. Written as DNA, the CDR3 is TGTGCACGCCGGGCCCGAAATGAAAAACTGTTTTTT.

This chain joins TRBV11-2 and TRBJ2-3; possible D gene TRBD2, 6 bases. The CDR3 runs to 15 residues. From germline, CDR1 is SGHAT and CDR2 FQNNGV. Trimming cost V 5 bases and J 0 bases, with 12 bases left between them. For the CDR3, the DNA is TGTGCCAGCAGCCCCGGGGACTCTAGCACAGATACGCAGTATTTT. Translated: CASSPGDSSTDTQYF.

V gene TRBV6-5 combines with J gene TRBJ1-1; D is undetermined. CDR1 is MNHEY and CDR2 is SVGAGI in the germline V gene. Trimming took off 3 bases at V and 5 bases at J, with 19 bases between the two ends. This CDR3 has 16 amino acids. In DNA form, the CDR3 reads TGTGCCAGCAGTTATCTCTCCGTGGGCCCTAGGACTGAAGCTTTCTTT. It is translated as CASSYLSVGPRTEAFF.

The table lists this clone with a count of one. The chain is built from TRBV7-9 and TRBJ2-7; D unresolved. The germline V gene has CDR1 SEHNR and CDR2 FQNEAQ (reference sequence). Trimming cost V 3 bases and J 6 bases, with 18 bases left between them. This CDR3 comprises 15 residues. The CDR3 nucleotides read TGTGCCAGCAGCTTTGGAGTGGCTCCCCACTCCGAGCAGTACTTC. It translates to CASSFGVAPHSEQYF.

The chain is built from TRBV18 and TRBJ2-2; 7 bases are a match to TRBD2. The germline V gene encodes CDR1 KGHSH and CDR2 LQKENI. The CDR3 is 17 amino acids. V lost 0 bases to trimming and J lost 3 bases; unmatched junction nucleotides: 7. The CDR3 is CASSPPPSTSDTGELFF. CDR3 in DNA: TGTGCCAGCTCACCACCGCCGTCAACTAGCGACACCGGGGAGCTGTTTTTT.

CDR3 in amino acids: CASSPGSRDLNYGYTF. CDR3 coding DNA: TGTGCCAGCTCACCAGGAAGTAGGGATCTCAACTATGGCTACACCTTC. The rearrangement joins TRBV18 to TRBJ1-2; D is unresolved. Trimming pared 2 bases from V and 2 bases from J, leaving 15 bases between. The CDR3 length is 16 residues. The germline V gene has CDR1 KGHSH and CDR2 LQKENI.

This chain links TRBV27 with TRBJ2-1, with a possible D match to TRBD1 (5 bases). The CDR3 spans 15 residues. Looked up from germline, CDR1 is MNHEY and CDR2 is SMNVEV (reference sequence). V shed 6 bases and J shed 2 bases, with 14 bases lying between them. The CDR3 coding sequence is TGTGCCAGCAGACACTCACCGACAGCCTACAATGAGCAGTTCTTC. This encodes CASRHSPTAYNEQFF.

The CDR3 reads CASSPLRGGLTDTQYF. In DNA form, the CDR3 reads TGTGCCAGCTCACCACTTCGGGGCGGCCTCACAGATACGCAGTATTTT. The chain links TRBV18 to TRBJ2-3, with D tentatively TRBD1 or TRBD2 (5 bases each). Germline lookup yields CDR1 KGHSH and CDR2 LQKENI. This CDR3 spans 16 amino acids. Trimming shortened V by 1 base and J by 2 bases, and 13 bases separated the two germline ends.